This note documents a single T cell receptor beta chain sequence. The antigen remains unidentified. The sample is drawn from a study of tumor-infiltrating lymphocytes in primary liver carcinoma. The wider study: Primary liver carcinoma, confirmed by histopathology, was surgically resected. The neoplasms were of stage T1-T3 N0M0, with dimensions of roughly 4.2 to 10 cm across. Study-wide points: It was in tumors, not blood, that the top-250-clone fraction was significantly higher (p = 0.039).

The V and J ends lost 6 bases and 8 bases, in that order; junction bases with no gene match: 3. Germline V gene sequence: CDR1 SGHRS, CDR2 YFSETQ. The CDR3 runs 11 residues. Unsorted whole blood yielded the blood RNA, and germline DNA was also extracted. Blood samples of approximately 3.6 milliliters were drawn preoperatively. The template, about 540 ng total RNA, yielded TCR beta cDNA made with a constant-region primer. ARM-PCR, slightly modified, supplied the TCR beta libraries through three nested multiplex PCR rounds. The first two PCR rounds used TRBV1-TRBV30 forward primers with a C-beta reverse primer, roughly 10 cycles each. TCRdb analysed the multiplex PCR reads with MiXCR anew, one entry per CDR3 protein. Counted here are fewer than 400,000 distinct CDR3 sequences, 50% to 75% occurring once; the ten biggest clones make up around 15%.

The sequence was collected from a woman under 40 with primary liver carcinoma and hepatitis B virus infection. Input material: peripheral blood. V is TRBV5-1 and J is TRBJ2-5, with TRBD1 matching 8 bases. This CDR3 is CASNDRGTQYF. The CDR3 region has the DNA TGCGCCAGCAACGACAGGGGTACCCAGTACTTC.